Sequencing of this T cell receptor beta chain was carried out in a study of T-cell reconstitution after alpha-beta-depleted transplantation in children. This clonotype was seen ten or more times. As it was prepared, the TCRbeta library received unique molecular identifiers. In TCRdb, the PCR reads were re-called with MiXCR into one record per CDR3 protein. The sample consists of over 150,000 distinct CDR3 sequences, around 6.8% of them appearing once. Germline V CDR1 and CDR2: LGHDT, YNNKEL (reference sequence). This CDR3 comprises 16 residues. The junction had 4 bases not matched to a gene; V was cut back by 3 bases and J by 1 base.

This material consisted of PBMCs from the stem cell graft donor, taken from the stem cell graft. The chain couples TRBV3-1 to TRBJ2-1; 9 nucleotides match TRBD2. The receptor was isolated from a human donor who donated a stem cell graft to a child with Wiskott-Aldrich syndrome. The CDR3 bases are TGTGCCAGCAGCCAGCTAGCGGGATCGTCCTACAATGAGCAGTTCTTC. Translation: CASSQLAGSSYNEQFF.